The 7 T cell receptor beta chains given below trace back to one sample, sequenced in a study of T cells in localized non-small cell lung cancer. Sequenced by immunoSEQ multiplex PCR; TCRdb stores in-frame clones only, minus some. The sample has 25,000 to 30,000 clones; about 88% are singletons. This sample comprised peripheral blood, obtained before any cancer treatment. The origin of the receptors is a female donor at least 60 years old with stage III squamous cell lung carcinoma.

V gene TRBV14 combines with J gene TRBJ1-2; possible D gene TRBD1, 6 bases. The V end lost 3 bases, the J end lost 4 bases, and 15 bases lay between the germline ends. The germline CDR1 and CDR2 sequences are SGHDN and FVKESK. The CDR3 has 15 residues. The CDR3 coding sequence is TGTGCCAGCAGCCAGGGAGGACAGTCACTCTATGGCTACACCTTC. Encoded protein: CASSQGGQSLYGYTF.

Written as DNA, the CDR3 is TGTGCCAGCAGCTTAGAGTCTACTACCCAATTCGATGAGCAGTTCTTC. It encodes CASSLESTTQFDEQFF. V and J are TRBV7-2 and TRBJ2-1; D is ambiguous. Trimming removed 1 base at V and 8 bases at J, with 18 bases between. The CDR3 covers 16 residues. Germline loops: CDR1 SGHTA, CDR2 FQGNSA.

This chain uses TRBV18 with TRBJ2-5; D call uncertain. The CDR3 loop spans 10 amino acids. Germline V gene lookup returns CDR1 KGHSH and CDR2 LQKENI. V lost 4 bases and J 5 bases, leaving 2 bases between the germline ends. CDR3 DNA sequence: TGTGCCAGCTCACAGGAGACCCAGTACTTC. Translated: CASSQETQYF.

The chain uses TRBV21-1 and TRBJ2-4; TRBD1 was called by the table and not checked on the DNA. TRBV21-1 is a pseudogene segment. The CDR3 has 16 amino acids. In DNA form, the CDR3 reads TGTGCCAGCAGCAAAGAAAGGGGGTTAGCCAAAAACATTCAGTACTTC. Protein: CASSKERGLAKNIQYF.

V usage is TRBV28 and J usage is TRBJ2-4; TRBD1 might be the D (5 bases). V was shortened by 6 bases and J by 5 bases, with 14 bases between the two germline ends. This CDR3 is 14 amino acids long. Germline V gene lookup returns CDR1 MDHEN and CDR2 SYDVKM. CDR3 protein: CASSLLGPENIQYF. CDR3 bases: TGTGCCAGCAGCCTACTGGGGCCAGAAAACATTCAGTACTTC.

This clone was detected once. The chain combines TRBV11-2 with TRBJ2-2; D not certain. Trimming cost V 2 bases and J 10 bases, with 14 bases left between them. CDR3 length equals 14 residues. Germline V gives CDR1 SGHAT, CDR2 FQNNGV. The CDR3 region has the DNA TGTGCCAGCAGCTTAATTATCCAAGACCTGGAGCTGTTTTTT. Its protein is CASSLIIQDLELFF.

This chain links TRBV4-3 with TRBJ2-7; 11 bases fit TRBD1. Germline CDR1 reads LGHNA; CDR2 reads YSLEER. V shed 1 base, J shed 3 bases, and the junction held 5 bases outside the gene matches. CDR3 size: 16 residues. The CDR3 is CASSQVSGTGGYEQYF. The CDR3, as DNA: TGCGCCAGCAGCCAAGTTTCCGGGACAGGGGGCTACGAGCAGTACTTC.